These 30 T cell receptor beta chains originate from one sample sequenced in a study of OX40 agonist ivuxolimab in advanced cancers. Repertoires were generated with immunoSEQ multiplex PCR, while TCRdb's copy carries only in-frame clones and drops some. The repertoire holds approximately 80,000 clones, with 80% to 90% as singletons. This specimen was CD4+ or CD8+ T cells sorted from blood, taken in a trial of the OX40 agonist ivuxolimab. These TCRs come from an adult with an advanced solid tumor such as melanoma, head and neck, liver or kidney cancer.

This clone has more than one count but fewer than ten. V gene TRBV10-3 combines with J gene TRBJ1-5; TRBD1 might be the D (5 bases). Germline CDR1 ENHRY, CDR2 SYGVKD. Trimming pared 0 bases from V and 3 bases from J, leaving 18 bases between. The CDR3 is 18 residues long. CDR3: CAISESVLGAGNNQPQHF. The CDR3 nucleotides are TGTGCCATCAGTGAGTCGGTCCTCGGGGCAGGGAACAATCAGCCCCAGCATTTT.

The rearrangement links TRBV5-4 to TRBJ2-4, with D tentatively TRBD2 (7 bases). The CDR3 has 18 residues. Germline V gives CDR1 SGHNT, CDR2 YYREEE (reference sequence). V dropped 1 base and J dropped 0 bases, with 17 bases sitting between them. The CDR3 sequence is CASSLIGGGGAAKNIQYF. CDR3 sequence (DNA): TGTGCCAGCAGCTTGATAGGGGGGGGTGGTGCAGCCAAAAACATTCAGTACTTC.

The genes are TRBV10-3 and TRBJ1-6; D is uncertain. V shed 3 bases and J shed 10 bases, with 10 bases lying between them. The CDR3 runs to 13 residues. Germline assignment: CDR1 ENHRY and CDR2 SYGVKD. CDR3 sequence (DNA): TGTGCCATCAGTGATACCGGGCCCTCACCCCTCCACTTT. Translation gives CAISDTGPSPLHF.

The chain joins TRBV10-1 to TRBJ2-1; 16 bases are shared with TRBD2. The V gene end was trimmed by 2 bases and the J gene end by 2 bases; junction bases not matched to a gene: 9. The CDR3 is 20 residues long. The germline CDR1 and CDR2 sequences are WNHNN and SYGVQD (reference sequence). The CDR3: CASSEAAPGLAGGTYNEQFF. Here the CDR3 DNA reads TGCGCCAGCAGTGAGGCAGCCCCGGGACTAGCGGGAGGGACCTACAATGAGCAGTTCTTC.

The chain carries TRBV5-4 and TRBJ2-1; possible D gene TRBD1, 5 bases. The CDR3 consists of 17 residues. From germline, CDR1 is SGHNT and CDR2 YYREEE (reference sequence). V lost 4 bases, J lost 6 bases, and 23 bases lay in between. CDR3 region: CASSPGSRVLASNEQFF. Here the CDR3 DNA reads TGTGCCAGCAGCCCCGGTAGCAGGGTCCTCGCAAGCAATGAGCAGTTCTTC.

This CDR3 reads CANHGGGSYGYTF. The CDR3 bases are TGTGCCAACCACGGGGGGGGTAGCTATGGCTACACCTTC. The genes are TRBV2 and TRBJ1-2; D is possibly TRBD1 (5 bases). CDR1 and CDR2 (germline): SNHLY, FYNNEI. V lost 10 bases and J 4 bases, leaving 16 bases between the germline ends. This CDR3 comprises 13 residues.

The rearrangement joins TRBV18 to TRBJ2-7, with 10 bases identical to TRBD1. V gave up 6 bases and J gave up 0 bases; unmatched junction bases: 5. The germline V gene encodes CDR1 KGHSH and CDR2 LQKENI. The CDR3 covers 15 residues. The CDR3 spells CASSGTGAASYEQYF. The CDR3 bases are TGTGCCAGCTCGGGGACAGGGGCGGCCTCCTACGAGCAGTACTTC.

The chain uses TRBV5-1 and TRBJ2-2, with D possibly matching TRBD1 (6 bases). The V end lost 9 bases, the J end lost 0 bases, and 15 bases lay between the germline ends. Germline values: CDR1 SGHRS, CDR2 YFSETQ. The CDR3 is 15 amino acids. CDR3 protein: CATRQGTSNTGELFF. The CDR3 region has the DNA TGCGCCACCCGGCAGGGGACCTCGAACACCGGGGAGCTGTTTTTT.

This sequence joins TRBV2 and TRBJ1-5; weak D call: TRBD1 (5 bases). The CDR3 runs 13 residues. Germline V gives CDR1 SNHLY, CDR2 FYNNEI. Trimming stripped 7 bases from V and 1 base from J, with 8 bases between. The CDR3 reads CASKGISNQPQHF. CDR3 DNA sequence: TGTGCCAGCAAGGGGATCAGCAATCAGCCCCAGCATTTT.

This clone was counted between two and nine times. The V and J genes are TRBV6-5 and TRBJ1-2; TRBD1 is a possible D gene (6 bases). Germline V gene sequence: CDR1 MNHEY, CDR2 SVGAGI. V was trimmed by 4 bases and J by 4 bases, leaving 10 bases between them. CDR3 length equals 13 residues. The CDR3 DNA follows: TGTGCCAGCAGTTCACAGGGACCCTATGGCTACACCTTC. Translated, it gives CASSSQGPYGYTF.

The rearrangement links TRBV19 to TRBJ1-1; 7 positions match TRBD1. The V gene's germline CDR1 is LNHDA and CDR2 SQIVND (reference sequence). This CDR3 has 15 amino acids. V lost 3 bases, J lost 6 bases, and 10 bases stayed unmatched. DNA for the CDR3: TGTGCCAGTAGTATGGGACAGAGGGTAAAGTCTGAAGCTTTCTTT. Protein sequence: CASSMGQRVKSEAFF.

The rearrangement links TRBV7-9 to TRBJ2-1; D may be TRBD1 (6 bases). Germline CDR1 SEHNR, CDR2 FQNEAQ (reference sequence). The CDR3 length is 17 residues. The V and J ends lost 6 bases and 7 bases respectively, with 25 bases between them. The CDR3 reads CASRPRWGQGGSNEQFF. The CDR3 region has the DNA TGTGCCAGCAGACCACGTTGGGGGCAGGGTGGGTCAAATGAGCAGTTCTTC.

The J gene is TRBJ1-4, the V gene TRBV11-3; no clear D gene. Germline V gene data show CDR1 as SGHNT and CDR2 as YENEEA. The ends were cut back, 3 bases at V and 7 bases at J, with 12 bases in the middle. The CDR3 runs to 14 residues. The CDR3: CASSFNQWGEKLFF. The CDR3 DNA reads TGTGCCAGCAGCTTTAATCAGTGGGGTGAAAAACTGTTTTTT.

The chain employs TRBV28 and TRBJ2-2, with a tentative D call TRBD1 (6 bases). Trimming shortened V by 9 bases and J by 2 bases, and 13 bases separated the two germline ends. There are 14 residues in the CDR3. CDR1 and CDR2 (germline): MDHEN, SYDVKM. The CDR3 here is CASWGQANTGELFF. CDR3 nucleotide sequence: TGTGCCAGTTGGGGGCAGGCAAACACCGGGGAGCTGTTTTTT. Looking up the rest from reference TRBV28 and TRBJ2-2 gives the full variable domain: DVKVTQSSRYLVKRTGEKVFLECVQDMDHENMFWYRQDPGLGLRLIYFSYDVKMKEKGDIPEGYSVSREKKERFSLILESASTNQTSMYLCASWGQANTGELFFGEGSRLTVL.

V usage is TRBV5-1 and J usage is TRBJ2-7, with 8 bases matching TRBD1. The CDR3 extends over 16 amino acids. CDR1 and CDR2 (germline): SGHRS, YFSETQ. V gave up 4 bases and J gave up 6 bases; unmatched junction bases: 15. CDR3 sequence reads: CASSPGTGGGRVEQYF. The CDR3 nucleotides read TGCGCCAGCAGCCCCGGGACAGGTGGAGGTAGAGTCGAGCAGTACTTC.

The chain is built from TRBV7-9 and TRBJ2-5; 10 nucleotides agree with TRBD2. TRBJ2-7 explains the end of the DNA better; the J call may be wrong. The CDR3 has 16 amino acids. CDR1 is SEHNR, CDR2 FQNEAQ, per germline (reference sequence). The CDR3 loop reads CASSLGAGGALDEQYF. CDR3 nucleotides: TGTGCCAGCAGCTTAGGAGCGGGAGGGGCGTTGGACGAGCAGTACTTC.

This clone was picked up a small number of times. This chain uses TRBV4-1 with TRBJ1-1, with D unresolved. V gave up 1 base and J gave up 5 bases, with 14 bases separating them. Germline-derived CDR1 and CDR2 are MGHRA and YSYEKL. CDR3 length: 15 residues. The CDR3 DNA is TGCGCCAGCAGCCAAGCGACCGGAATCGGAACTGAAGCTTTCTTT. It yields the protein CASSQATGIGTEAFF.

This clone was counted once. The CDR3 DNA follows: TGTGCCAGCATTCGGGGCACCGGCTACAATGAGCAGTTCTTC. This codes for CASIRGTGYNEQFF. This chain uses TRBV28 with TRBJ2-1; the D gene could be TRBD1 or TRBD2 (5 bases each). The CDR3 loop spans 14 amino acids. Germline-derived CDR1 and CDR2 are MDHEN and SYDVKM. V lost 7 bases, J lost 3 bases, and 13 bases lay in between.

The chain joins TRBV12-5 to TRBJ2-7; 8 bases line up with TRBD2. CDR1 is LGHNT, CDR2 FRNRAP, per germline. The CDR3 loop spans 14 amino acids. The V segment lost 6 bases and the J segment 5 bases; nucleotides outside the gene matches: 9. The CDR3 sequence: CASGDGRAIDEQYF. The CDR3 DNA is TGTGCTAGTGGGGACGGGAGGGCCATCGACGAGCAGTACTTC.

This clone has just a few counts. The chain uses TRBV19 and TRBJ2-2; unclear D gene. Germline V gene data show CDR1 as LNHDA and CDR2 as SQIVND (reference sequence). The CDR3 sequence is 11 residues long. V lost 5 bases and J 8 bases, leaving 6 bases between the germline ends. This chain's CDR3 is CASSDRGELFF. For the CDR3, the DNA is TGTGCCAGTAGTGATAGAGGGGAGCTGTTTTTT.

Concerning this clone itself: The same CDR3 also results from other DNA sequences found in this sample. The CDR3: CASSPQGSSYEQYF. For the CDR3, the DNA is TGTGCCAGCTCACCCCAGGGGAGCTCCTACGAGCAGTACTTC. V is TRBV18 and J is TRBJ2-7; D may be TRBD1 (6 bases). Germline CDR1 reads KGHSH; CDR2 reads LQKENI. The CDR3 runs to 14 residues. V shed 3 bases and J shed 0 bases, with 9 bases lying between them.

V usage is TRBV5-4 and J usage is TRBJ2-3, with D perhaps given as TRBD1 or TRBD2 (5 bases each). The CDR3 consists of 16 residues. Germline loops: CDR1 SGHNT, CDR2 YYREEE (reference sequence). Trimming took 2 bases from V and 4 from J, leaving 17 bases between them. The CDR3 nucleotides read TGTGCCAGCAGCTTAAGGGGAGTGAGGAGCCCAGATACGCAGTATTTT. It yields the protein CASSLRGVRSPDTQYF.

Only one count was recorded for this clone. The V and J genes are TRBV7-9 and TRBJ2-7; D is perhaps TRBD2 (6 bases). V was cut by 4 bases and J by 5 bases, with 9 bases left in between. CDR3 length equals 12 residues. Germline V CDR1 and CDR2: SEHNR, FQNEAQ (reference sequence). The CDR3 DNA reads TGTGCCAGCAGCTCTAGCGCACACGAGCAGTACTTC. Encoded protein: CASSSSAHEQYF.

The rearrangement uses TRBV14 and TRBJ2-1; D unclear. The CDR3 extends over 13 amino acids. The V gene's germline CDR1 is SGHDN and CDR2 FVKESK. V was clipped by 4 bases and J by 4 bases, with 8 bases between them. CDR3 coding DNA: TGTGCCAGCAGCCTGGACCTATACAATGAGCAGTTCTTC. This translates into CASSLDLYNEQFF.

This clone has just one count. The chain carries TRBV9 and TRBJ1-2; the D is unclear. The CDR3 spans 14 residues. Germline V lookup: CDR1 SGDLS, CDR2 YYNGEE. V dropped 4 bases and J dropped 8 bases, with 18 bases sitting between them. The CDR3 sequence: CASSLTAHDGGYTF. The CDR3 bases are TGTGCCAGCAGCTTGACTGCACATGACGGCGGCTACACCTTC.

V and J are TRBV18 and TRBJ1-4; no reliable D call. The germline V gene encodes CDR1 KGHSH and CDR2 LQKENI. Trimming removed 6 bases from V and 2 bases from J, with 10 bases in between. The CDR3 totals 14 residues. The CDR3, as DNA: TGTGCCAGCTCTCGGACGGCGACTAATGAAAAACTGTTTTTT. Its translation: CASSRTATNEKLFF.

The chain joins TRBV5-5 to TRBJ1-3; D may be TRBD1 (5 bases). In germline, CDR1 is SGHKS, CDR2 YYEKEE (reference sequence). The CDR3 covers 15 residues. V was trimmed by 4 bases and J by 0 bases, leaving 11 bases between them. CDR3 sequence: CASSRDLYSGNTIYF. The CDR3 DNA is TGTGCCAGCAGCCGGGACCTCTACTCTGGAAACACCATATATTTT. Drawing the rest from reference TRBV5-5 and TRBJ1-3, the complete variable domain is DAGVTQSPTHLIKTRGQQVTLRCSPISGHKSVSWYQQVLGQGPQFIFQYYEKEERGRGNFPDRFSARQFPNYSSELNVNALLLGDSALYLCASSRDLYSGNTIYFGEGSWLTVV.

The chain has TRBV15 and TRBJ2-1, with D unresolved. V lost 0 bases to trimming and J lost 6 bases, with 18 bases between them. The CDR3 extends over 17 amino acids. Germline V lookup: CDR1 LNHNV, CDR2 YYDKDF (reference sequence). The CDR3 DNA is TGTGCCACCAGCAGAGATCTAGGTGGCGGAAAAGGCAATGAGCAGTTCTTC. The encoded protein is CATSRDLGGGKGNEQFF.

The rearrangement joins TRBV5-4 to TRBJ2-5, with TRBD1 matching over 12 bases. Trimming took 3 bases from V and 4 from J; bases not matched to a gene: 4. Germline V gene lookup returns CDR1 SGHNT and CDR2 YYREEE (reference sequence). The CDR3 loop spans 15 amino acids. CDR3 nucleotides: TGTGCCAGCAGCTGGGGACAGGGGGCTGGAGAGACCCAGTACTTC. Protein sequence: CASSWGQGAGETQYF.

CDR3 sequence (DNA): TGTGCCAGCAGCCTCCAGGGGGCAAGGGCCACCATATATTTT. Translating it yields CASSLQGARATIYF. The chain carries TRBV7-9 and TRBJ1-3; TRBD1 matches at 8 bases. This CDR3 comprises 14 residues. CDR1 is SEHNR and CDR2 is FQNEAQ in the germline V gene (reference sequence). Unmatched junction bases numbered 9, after V lost 5 bases and J lost 9 bases. Full variable domain (outside the CDR3, taken from reference TRBV7-9 and TRBJ1-3): DTGVSQNPRHKITKRGQNVTFRCDPISEHNRLYWYRQTLGQGPEFLTYFQNEAQLEKSRLLSDRFSAERPKGSFSTLEIQRTEQGDSAMYLCASSLQGARATIYFGEGSWLTVV.